These 5 T cell receptor beta chains were sequenced from one sample in a study of cytomegalovirus exposure and HLA in healthy donors (dated by TCRdb to about 2017). The method was the immunoSEQ multiplex PCR assay. For the multiplex PCR, a mixture combining 60 forward primers for TCR Vbeta segments and 13 reverse primers for TCR Jbeta segments was used. TCRdb retrieved this table from immuneACCESS and kept in-frame rearrangements only. Not all clones are present; in checked studies, unresolved V genes account for under half, and no reason is known for the remainder. The sample profile shows 95,000 to 150,000 clones; roughly 80% of them were found once. The top ten hold around 4.1% of the sample. Sequences were obtained from PBMCs. The receptors derive from a woman in her thirties or forties in good health and CMV-seronegative.

The rearrangement links TRBV7-8 to TRBJ2-3, with D possibly TRBD2 on 5 matching bases. The V gene's germline CDR1 is SGHVS and CDR2 FQNEAQ. V gave up 0 bases and J gave up 9 bases, with 7 bases separating them. This CDR3 region has 12 residues. DNA for the CDR3: TGTGCCAGCAGCTTAGCGCGGGTAACGCAGTATTTT. This encodes CASSLARVTQYF.

V gene TRBV6-1 combines with J gene TRBJ1-3, with 7 nucleotides matching TRBD1. J gave up 0 bases and V 7 bases, and 6 bases lay outside the gene matches. The germline V gene has CDR1 MNHNS and CDR2 SASEGT. The CDR3 runs to 15 residues. For the CDR3, the DNA is TGTGCCAGCACCCGACAGGGTAACTCTGGAAACACCATATATTTT. This codes for CASTRQGNSGNTIYF.

This chain joins TRBV7-3 and TRBJ2-7, with 7 bases identical to TRBD2. Per the germline V gene, CDR1 is SGHTA and CDR2 is FQGTGA. CDR3 length equals 15 residues. Unmatched junction bases numbered 6, after V lost 1 base and J lost 3 bases. CDR3 nucleotide sequence: TGTGCCAGCAGCTTAATGCCTAGCGGTAACTACGAGCAGTACTTC. It is translated as CASSLMPSGNYEQYF.

The V call is TRBV5-1, the J call TRBJ1-4; D possibly corresponds to TRBD1 (5 bases). Trimming removed 3 bases at V and 7 bases at J, with 10 bases between. In germline, CDR1 is SGHRS, CDR2 YFSETQ. The CDR3 is 13 residues long. CDR3 coding DNA: TGCGCCAGCAGCTGGTTCGGGGGTGAAAAACTGTTTTTT. This translates into CASSWFGGEKLFF. The full variable domain, completed using reference TRBV5-1 and TRBJ1-4, is KAGVTQTPRYLIKTRGQQVTLSCSPISGHRSVSWYQQTPGQGLQFLFEYFSETQRNKGNFPGRFSGRQFSNSRSEMNVSTLELGDSALYLCASSWFGGEKLFFGSGTQLSVL.

CDR3 amino acids: CASSLPSGISYNEQFF. The CDR3 region has the DNA TGTGCCAGCAGTTTACCTAGCGGGATATCCTACAATGAGCAGTTCTTC. The rearrangement joins TRBV28 to TRBJ2-1; 9 bases line up with TRBD2. Germline loops: CDR1 MDHEN, CDR2 SYDVKM. With V trimmed by 2 bases and J by 1 base, 3 bases remained unmatched. The CDR3 has 16 residues.